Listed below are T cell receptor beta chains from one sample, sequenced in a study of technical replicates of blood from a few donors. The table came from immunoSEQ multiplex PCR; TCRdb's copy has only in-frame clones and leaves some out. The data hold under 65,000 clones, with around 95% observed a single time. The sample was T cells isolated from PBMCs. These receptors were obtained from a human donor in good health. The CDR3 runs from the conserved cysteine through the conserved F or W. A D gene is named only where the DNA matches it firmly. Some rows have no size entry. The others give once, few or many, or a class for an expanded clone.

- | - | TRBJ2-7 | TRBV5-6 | CASSGAGAYEQYF | TGTGCCAGCAGCGGGGCAGGGGCCTACGAGCAGTACTTC
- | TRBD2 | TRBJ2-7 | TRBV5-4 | CASSRTSGSLEQYF | TGTGCCAGCAGCCGGACTAGCGGGAGTCTCGAGCAGTACTTC
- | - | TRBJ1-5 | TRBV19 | CASSIRGSNQPQHF | TGTGCCAGTAGTATAAGGGGTAGCAATCAGCCCCAGCATTTT
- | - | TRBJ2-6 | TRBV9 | CASSDSGANVLTF | TGTGCCAGCAGCGATAGTGGGGCCAACGTCCTGACTTTC
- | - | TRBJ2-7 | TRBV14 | CASSQEKGSGYGSYEQYF | TGTGCCAGCAGCCAAGAAAAAGGGTCGGGATATGGCTCCTACGAGCAGTACTTC
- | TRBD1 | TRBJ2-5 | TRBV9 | CASGRGTGEATQYF | TGTGCCAGCGGGAGAGGGACAGGGGAGGCGACCCAGTACTTC
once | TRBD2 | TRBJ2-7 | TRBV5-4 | CASSPGTSGNYEQYF | TGTGCCAGCAGCCCCGGGACTAGCGGGAACTACGAGCAGTACTTC
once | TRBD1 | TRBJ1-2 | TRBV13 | CASSLYDRELNYGYTF | TGTGCCAGCAGCCTATATGACAGGGAACTTAACTATGGCTACACCTTC
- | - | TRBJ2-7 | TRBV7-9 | CASSFLESSYEQYF | TGTGCCAGCAGCTTTTTAGAGAGCTCCTACGAGCAGTACTTC
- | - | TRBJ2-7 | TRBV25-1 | CASSDARDEQYF | TGTGCCAGCAGTGATGCCCGAGACGAGCAGTACTTC
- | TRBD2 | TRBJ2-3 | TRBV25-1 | CASSLAGLTDTQYF | TGTGCCAGCAGTTTAGCGGGGCTCACAGATACGCAGTATTTT
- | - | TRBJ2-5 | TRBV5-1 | CASRSDIEETQYF | TGCGCCAGCAGGTCTGACATCGAAGAGACCCAGTACTTC
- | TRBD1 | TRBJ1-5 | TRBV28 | CASSPTGVSNQPQHF | TGTGCCAGCAGCCCTACAGGGGTTAGCAATCAGCCCCAGCATTTT
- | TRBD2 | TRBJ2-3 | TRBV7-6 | CAKSGTMGQGYF | TGTGCTAAATCCGGGACTATGGGCCAGGGGTATTTT
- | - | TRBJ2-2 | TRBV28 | CASSLGRAVGELFF | TGTGCCAGCAGTTTAGGCAGGGCGGTCGGGGAGCTGTTTTTT
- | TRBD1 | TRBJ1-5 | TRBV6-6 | CASRLTGGGNQPQHF | TGTGCCAGCAGACTGACAGGGGGCGGCAATCAGCCCCAGCATTTT
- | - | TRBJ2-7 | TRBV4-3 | CASSREQESYEQYF | TGCGCCAGCAGCCGGGAACAGGAGTCCTACGAGCAGTACTTC
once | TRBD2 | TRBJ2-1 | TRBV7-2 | CASSLASGNYNEQFF | TGTGCCAGCAGCTTAGCTAGCGGGAATTACAATGAGCAGTTCTTC
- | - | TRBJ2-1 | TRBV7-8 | CASSLPLNEQFF | TGTGCCAGCAGCTTGCCACTCAATGAGCAGTTCTTC
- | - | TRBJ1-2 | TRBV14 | CASSQELGQFFDYGYTF | TGTGCCAGCAGCCAAGAACTAGGACAGTTTTTTGACTATGGCTACACCTTC
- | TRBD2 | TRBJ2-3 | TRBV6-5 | CASSPSGRPDTQYF | TGTGCCAGCAGTCCTAGCGGGAGGCCAGATACGCAGTATTTT
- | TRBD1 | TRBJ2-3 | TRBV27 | CASSKDRERTDTQYF | TGTGCCAGCAGTAAGGACAGGGAACGCACAGATACGCAGTATTTT
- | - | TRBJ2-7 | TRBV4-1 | CASSQVDSATSYEQYF | TGCGCCAGCAGCCAAGTCGACTCAGCGACGTCCTACGAGCAGTACTTC
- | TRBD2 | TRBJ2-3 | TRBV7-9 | CASSTIAGGYTDTQYF | TGTGCCAGCAGCACCATAGCGGGAGGGTACACAGATACGCAGTATTTT
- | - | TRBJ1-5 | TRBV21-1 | CASGGRVSHHQPQHF | TGTGCCAGCGGAGGAAGGGTGTCCCACCATCAGCCCCAGCATTTT
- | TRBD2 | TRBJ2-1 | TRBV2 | CASSPVFSGSHNEQFF | TGTGCCAGCAGCCCCGTTTTTAGCGGGAGCCACAATGAGCAGTTCTTC
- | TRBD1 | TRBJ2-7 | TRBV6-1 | CASSDEGQGPSYEQYF | TGTGCCAGCAGTGACGAGGGACAGGGCCCTTCCTACGAGCAGTACTTC
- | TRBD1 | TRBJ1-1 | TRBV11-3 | CASSLRGRAFF | TGTGCCAGCAGCCTCAGGGGGCGAGCTTTCTTT
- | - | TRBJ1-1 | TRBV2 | CATLGQSTEAFF | TGTGCCACTCTTGGACAGAGCACTGAAGCTTTCTTT
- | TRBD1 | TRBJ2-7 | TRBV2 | CASSDWDRSSYEQYF | TGTGCCAGCAGTGATTGGGACAGGAGCTCCTACGAGCAGTACTTC
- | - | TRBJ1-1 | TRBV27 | CASSLSSTMSEAFF | TGTGCCAGCAGTTTATCTTCGACTATGTCTGAAGCTTTCTTT
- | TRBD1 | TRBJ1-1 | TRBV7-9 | CASSEQGATEAFF | TGTGCCAGCAGCGAACAGGGGGCAACTGAAGCTTTCTTT
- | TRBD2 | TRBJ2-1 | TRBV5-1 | CASSLGWRELRDEQFF | TGCGCCAGCAGCTTGGGCTGGCGGGAGTTAAGGGATGAGCAGTTCTTC
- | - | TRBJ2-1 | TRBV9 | CASSVGDGRPGDEQFF | TGTGCCAGCAGCGTAGGGGATGGACGACCAGGGGATGAGCAGTTCTTC
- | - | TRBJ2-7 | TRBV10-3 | CAISEETLDEQYF | TGTGCCATCAGTGAGGAGACACTAGACGAGCAGTACTTC
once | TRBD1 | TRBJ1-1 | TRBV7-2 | CASSFQGVAAFF | TGTGCCAGCAGCTTTCAGGGGGTGGCAGCTTTCTTT
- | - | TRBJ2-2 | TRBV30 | CAWSVNTGELFF | TGTGCCTGGAGCGTGAACACCGGGGAGCTGTTTTTT
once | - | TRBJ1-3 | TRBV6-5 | CASSYAASGRGNTIYF | TGTGCCAGCAGTTACGCTGCCTCGGGTCGGGGAAACACCATATATTTT
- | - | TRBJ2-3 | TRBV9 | CASSVGPRQGADTQYF | TGTGCCAGCAGCGTAGGCCCCCGGCAGGGTGCAGATACGCAGTATTTT
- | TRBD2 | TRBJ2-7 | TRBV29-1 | CSVESTSGTTHGEQYF | TGCAGCGTTGAATCGACTAGCGGGACCACCCATGGGGAGCAGTACTTC
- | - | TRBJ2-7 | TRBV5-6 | CASSLPGLSSYEQYF | TGTGCCAGCAGCTTACCAGGGCTAAGCTCCTACGAGCAGTACTTC
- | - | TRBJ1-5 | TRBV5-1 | CASSYSGGDNQPQHF | TGCGCCAGCAGCTACAGCGGTGGGGACAATCAGCCCCAGCATTTT
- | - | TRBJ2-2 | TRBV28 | CASRPGQNTGELFF | TGTGCCAGCAGACCGGGACAGAACACCGGGGAGCTGTTTTTT
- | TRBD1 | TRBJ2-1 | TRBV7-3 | CASSLNAGIQGEQFF | TGTGCCAGCAGCTTAAACGCAGGGATACAGGGGGAGCAGTTCTTC
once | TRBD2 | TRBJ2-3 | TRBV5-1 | CASDLRGGRGTDTQYF | TGCGCCAGCGACCTTCGTGGCGGGAGGGGTACAGATACGCAGTATTTT